The clone carrying this T cell receptor beta chain appeared many times. The junction shows a germline mismatch at one end, possibly a read error. This sample was taken from a study of read filtering for tumor transcriptome and immune sequencing. Study-level information: The cohort had roughly 16 men and around 15 women aged about 47 to 80, mean roughly 66 years. By R-ISS, stages I, II and III held approximately 8, 16 and 7 patients.

The CDR3 spans 15 residues. The germline V gene has CDR1 LGHDT and CDR2 YNNKEL (reference sequence). From 300 to 400 ng of RNA, a library with molecular barcoded alpha/delta and beta/gamma adaptors was made. TCRdb re-derived calls from the reads in MiXCR, one entry per CDR3 protein. Among about 86,000 distinct CDR3 sequences listed, roughly an eighth were seen once. This clonotype was sampled from a donor at least 40 years old with multiple myeloma. The chain recombines TRBV3-1 with TRBJ2-7; D call uncertain. Sequenced sample: a population of CD138-negative cells sorted from bone marrow. CDR3 in amino acids: CASSQDVSSVAATAF. CDR3 coding DNA: TGTGCCAGCAGCCAAGACGTTAGTTCGGTGGCAGCCACAGCCTTC.